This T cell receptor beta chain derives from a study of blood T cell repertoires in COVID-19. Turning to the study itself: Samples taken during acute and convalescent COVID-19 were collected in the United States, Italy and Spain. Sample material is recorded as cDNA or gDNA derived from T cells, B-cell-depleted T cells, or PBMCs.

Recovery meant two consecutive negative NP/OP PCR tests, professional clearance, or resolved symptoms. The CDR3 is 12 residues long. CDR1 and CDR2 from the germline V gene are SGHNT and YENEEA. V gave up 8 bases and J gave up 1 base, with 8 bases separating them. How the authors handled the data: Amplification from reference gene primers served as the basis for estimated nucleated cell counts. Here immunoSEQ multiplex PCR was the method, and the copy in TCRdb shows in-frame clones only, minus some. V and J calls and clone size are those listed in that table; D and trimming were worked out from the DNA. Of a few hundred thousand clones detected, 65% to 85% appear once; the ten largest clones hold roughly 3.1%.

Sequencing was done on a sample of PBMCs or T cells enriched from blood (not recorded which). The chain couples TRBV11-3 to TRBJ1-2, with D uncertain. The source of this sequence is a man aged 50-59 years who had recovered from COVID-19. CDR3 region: CASSSVNYGYTF. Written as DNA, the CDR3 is TGTGCCAGCTCTAGTGTTAACTATGGCTACACCTTC.